This TCR beta chain stems from a study of T-cell reconstitution after alpha-beta-depleted transplantation in children. The TCRbeta library incorporated unique molecular identifiers. TCRdb analysed the PCR reads with MiXCR anew, one entry per CDR3 protein. This sample has roughly 100,000 distinct CDR3 sequences, with 6% to 9% found just once. Broader study findings: About two months after transplant, alpha-beta T cells reportedly came from several hundred expanded graft clones.

This clonotype was observed a few times. Its specificity is unknown. This specimen was PBMCs, taken before TCRalphabeta/CD19-depleted stem cell transplant. The sequence was obtained from a boy aged 2 to 10 with acute lymphoblastic leukemia, due to receive a stem cell transplant.

This CDR3 reads CASNSGWYTGELFF. CDR3 sequence (DNA): TGTGCCAGCAACTCCGGGTGGTACACCGGGGAGCTGTTTTTT. V gene TRBV7-2 combines with J gene TRBJ2-2, with D unresolved. The V gene's germline CDR1 is SGHTA and CDR2 FQGNSA. The germline V and J ends were trimmed by 7 bases and 3 bases, with 12 bases remaining between them. The CDR3 is 14 amino acids.